The sequence of this T cell receptor beta chain was determined in a study of shared clonotypes between healthy human individuals. TCRdb's table, derived via immunoSEQ multiplex PCR, lists solely in-frame clones and lacks some. This table holds 2 million to 2.5 million clones, approximately 94% found once. Per the germline V gene, CDR1 is MGHRA and CDR2 is YSYEKL. The CDR3 extends over 16 amino acids. V shed 4 bases and J 4 bases; nucleotides not matched to a gene: 9. The chain recombines TRBV4-1 with TRBJ1-4; TRBD1 matches at 7 bases. Sequencing was performed on naive CD4+ T cells sorted from blood. Regarding subset: CD45RA+ positively selected. This TCR was sampled from a man aged 18 to 29 in good health. CDR3 sequence reads: CASSRGQAFGNEKLFF. For the CDR3, the DNA is TGCGCCAGCAGCCGCGGACAGGCGTTCGGTAATGAAAAACTGTTTTTT.